This TCR beta chain was sequenced for a study of T-cell reconstitution after alpha-beta-depleted transplantation in children listed by TCRdb under 2016. The study in broad terms: The study quantitatively tracked T-cell immune reconstitution after TCRalphabeta/CD19-depleted allogeneic hematopoietic cell transplantation in children using TCR repertoire profiling.

The library was made by PCR. Sequencing instrument: Illumina HiSeq 2500. TCR library preparation used molecular barcoding, with unique molecular identifiers applied to normalize quantification of the TCRbeta repertoire. TCRdb reran the public reads through fastp at Q25 and MiXCR, keeping productive beta chains. Every distinct CDR3 protein forms one entry, paired with its most common genes and DNA. Recorded for this sample are hundreds of thousands of distinct CDR3 sequences; 13% of them occurred a single time. The biggest ten clones account for 3.5% to 4.5% of the sample. The CDR3 contains 11 residues, cysteine and phenylalanine counted. The read is trimmed to its CDR3 DNA, 33 bases read in frame from base 1. At the junction V is shortened by 1 base and J by 15 bases, with 10 bases in between. For CDR1 and CDR2, the germline V gene (reference sequence) lists SEHNR and FQNEAQ. Only a few counts were recorded for this clonotype. Its antigen is still unknown. It has no much larger one-base neighbor in the sample; base qualities were not kept.

This sequence uses TRBV7-9 and TRBJ2-1, and TRBD1 may be the D gene, going by 5 matching bases. The material was PBMCs, obtained from the stem cell graft. The receptor was isolated from a human donor who donated a stem cell graft to a child with Fanconi anemia. The CDR3: CASSLDGRAFF. DNA sequence: TGTGCCAGCAGCTTAGATGGCAGGGCGTTCTTC.